What follows is one T cell receptor (beta chain) and its context. Its antigen is not known. The data were obtained in a study of cytomegalovirus exposure and HLA in healthy donors. Study context: The 100 million to 120 million unique TCR beta sequences, from around 200 million T cells, were found by an earlier analysis. Whole-study results and caveats: CMV serostatus was the sole immune exposure data available. Among the CMV-associated chains, three were confirmed in vitro as specific for CMV antigens. A reported reduction in N-insertions relative to the roughly 700-donor mean was seen in an Asian-associated ancestry cluster in a later analysis.

This PCR relied on a set of 60 Vbeta primers and 13 Jbeta primers. Generated by immunoSEQ multiplex PCR, the TCRdb table keeps only in-frame clones and is missing some. The sample contains about 77,000 clones, 78% of which appear only once. Germline-derived CDR1 and CDR2 are SGHDN and FVKESK. The V segment lost 5 bases and the J segment 6 bases; nucleotides outside the gene matches: 2. The CDR3 extends over 15 amino acids. This TCR was sampled from a middle-aged man in good health and CMV-seronegative. Sequencing was carried out using PBMCs. This chain joins TRBV14 and TRBJ2-2; 14 nucleotides match TRBD2. The DNA of the CDR3 is TGTGCCAGCAGCTTGGGACTAGCGGGAGCCGGGGAGCTGTTTTTT. Translating it yields CASSLGLAGAGELFF.